This entry is about one TCR beta chain. The data derive from a study of T cell changes during pregnancy in multiple sclerosis. TCRdb keeps only in-frame clones here, not all; method: immunoSEQ multiplex PCR. The sample includes tens of thousands of clones, around 92% of them seen just once. The CDR3 sequence is 16 residues long. V was cut by 0 bases and J by 0 bases, with 10 bases left in between. Germline CDR1 reads KGHSY; CDR2 reads FQNENV. The clonotype comes from a female donor with multiple sclerosis, enrolled in a pregnancy study. The V and J genes are TRBV16 and TRBJ2-3, with D tentatively TRBD2 (5 bases). The specimen comprised CD4+ T cells from peripheral blood mononuclear cells, sampled in the third trimester of pregnancy. CDR3 residues: CASSQSSWESTDTQYF. CDR3 bases: TGTGCCAGCAGCCAATCGTCGTGGGAGAGCACAGATACGCAGTATTTT.